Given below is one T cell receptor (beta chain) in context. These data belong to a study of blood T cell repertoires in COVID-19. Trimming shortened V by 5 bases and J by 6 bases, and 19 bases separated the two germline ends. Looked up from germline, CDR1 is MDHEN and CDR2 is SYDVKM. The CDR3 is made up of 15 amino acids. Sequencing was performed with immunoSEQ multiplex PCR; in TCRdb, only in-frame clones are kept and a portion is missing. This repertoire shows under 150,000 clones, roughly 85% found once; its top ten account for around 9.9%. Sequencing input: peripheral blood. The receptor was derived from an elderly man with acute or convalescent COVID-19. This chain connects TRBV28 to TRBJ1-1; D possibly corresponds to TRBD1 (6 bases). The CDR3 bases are TGTGCCAGCAGTCCCTCCTCCGGGACACCGGCTGAAGCTTTCTTT. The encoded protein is CASSPSSGTPAEAFF.